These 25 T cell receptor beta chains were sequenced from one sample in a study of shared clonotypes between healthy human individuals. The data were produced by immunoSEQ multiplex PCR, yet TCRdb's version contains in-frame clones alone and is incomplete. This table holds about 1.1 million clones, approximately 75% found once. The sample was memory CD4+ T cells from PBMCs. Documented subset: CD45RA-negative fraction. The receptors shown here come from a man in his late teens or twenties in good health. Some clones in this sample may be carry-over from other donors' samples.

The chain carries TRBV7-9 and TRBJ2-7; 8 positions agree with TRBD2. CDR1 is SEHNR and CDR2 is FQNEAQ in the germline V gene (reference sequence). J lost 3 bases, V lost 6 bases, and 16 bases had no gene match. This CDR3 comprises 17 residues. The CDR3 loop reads CASRPRPASGLFYEQYF. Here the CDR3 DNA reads TGTGCCAGCAGGCCCCGCCCGGCTAGCGGGCTTTTCTACGAGCAGTACTTC.

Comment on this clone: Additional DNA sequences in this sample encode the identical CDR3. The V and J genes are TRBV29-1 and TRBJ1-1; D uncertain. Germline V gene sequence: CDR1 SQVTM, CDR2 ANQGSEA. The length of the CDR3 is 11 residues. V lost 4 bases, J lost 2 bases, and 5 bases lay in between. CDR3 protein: CSVVRNTEAFF. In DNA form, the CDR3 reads TGCAGCGTTGTCCGAAACACTGAAGCTTTCTTT.

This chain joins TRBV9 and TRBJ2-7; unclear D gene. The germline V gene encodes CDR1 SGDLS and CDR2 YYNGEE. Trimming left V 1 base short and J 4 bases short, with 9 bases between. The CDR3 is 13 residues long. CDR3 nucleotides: TGTGCCAGCAGCGTATCAGTGGGGTACGAGCAGTACTTC. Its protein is CASSVSVGYEQYF.

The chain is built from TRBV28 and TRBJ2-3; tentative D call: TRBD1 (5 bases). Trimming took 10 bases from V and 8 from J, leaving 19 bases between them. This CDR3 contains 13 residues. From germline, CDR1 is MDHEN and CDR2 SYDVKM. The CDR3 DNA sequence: TGTGCCACCTTTAGGGGCCAGGGTGGTACGCAGTATTTT. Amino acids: CATFRGQGGTQYF.

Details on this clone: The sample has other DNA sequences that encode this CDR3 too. In DNA form, the CDR3 reads TGTGCCAGCAGCGGCCCGGGACACCCGAACACTGAAGCTTTCTTT. Residues: CASSGPGHPNTEAFF. The chain links TRBV9 to TRBJ1-1; perhaps TRBD1 as D (6 bases). V was trimmed by 3 bases and J by 1 base, leaving 13 bases between them. CDR1 and CDR2 (germline): SGDLS, YYNGEE. This CDR3 has 15 amino acids.

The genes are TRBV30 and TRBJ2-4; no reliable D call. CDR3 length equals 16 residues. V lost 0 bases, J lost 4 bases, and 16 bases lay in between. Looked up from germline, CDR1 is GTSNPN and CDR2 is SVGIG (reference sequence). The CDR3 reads CAWSVPYSGRKNIQYF. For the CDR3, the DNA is TGTGCCTGGAGTGTCCCCTACTCGGGTCGGAAAAACATTCAGTACTTC.

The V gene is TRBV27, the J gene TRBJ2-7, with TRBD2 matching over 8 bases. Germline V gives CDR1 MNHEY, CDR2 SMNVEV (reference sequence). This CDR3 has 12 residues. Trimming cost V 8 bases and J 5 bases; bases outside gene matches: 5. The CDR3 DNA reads TGTGCCAGCGCCACTAGCGGAGACGAGCAGTACTTC. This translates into CASATSGDEQYF.

The CDR3 region is CASTEAGRDTQYF. CDR3 bases: TGTGCCAGCACCGAGGCTGGAAGAGATACGCAGTATTTT. The chain carries TRBV9 and TRBJ2-3; D is ambiguous. The V and J ends lost 6 bases and 5 bases respectively, with 13 bases between them. In germline, CDR1 is SGDLS, CDR2 YYNGEE. The CDR3 is 13 residues long.

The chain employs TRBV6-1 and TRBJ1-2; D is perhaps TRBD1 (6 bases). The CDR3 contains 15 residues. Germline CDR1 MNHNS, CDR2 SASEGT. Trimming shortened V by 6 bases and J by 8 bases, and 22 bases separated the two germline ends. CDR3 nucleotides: TGTGCCAGCAGGGAGGGGATACAATGGACAGTCGGCTACACCTTC. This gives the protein CASREGIQWTVGYTF.

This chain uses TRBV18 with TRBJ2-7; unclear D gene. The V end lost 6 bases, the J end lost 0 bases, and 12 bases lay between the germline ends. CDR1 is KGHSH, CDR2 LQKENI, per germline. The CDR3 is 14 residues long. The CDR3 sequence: CASSPGSSSYEQYF. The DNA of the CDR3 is TGTGCCAGCTCCCCAGGCTCGAGCTCCTACGAGCAGTACTTC.

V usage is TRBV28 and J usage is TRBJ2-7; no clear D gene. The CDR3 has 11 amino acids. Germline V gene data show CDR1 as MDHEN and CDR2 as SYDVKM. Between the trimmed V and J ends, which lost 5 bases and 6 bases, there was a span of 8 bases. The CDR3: CASSLSLEQYF. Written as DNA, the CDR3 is TGTGCCAGCAGTCTCTCGCTCGAGCAGTACTTC. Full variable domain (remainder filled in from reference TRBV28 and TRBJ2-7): DVKVTQSSRYLVKRTGEKVFLECVQDMDHENMFWYRQDPGLGLRLIYFSYDVKMKEKGDIPEGYSVSREKKERFSLILESASTNQTSMYLCASSLSLEQYFGPGTRLTVT.

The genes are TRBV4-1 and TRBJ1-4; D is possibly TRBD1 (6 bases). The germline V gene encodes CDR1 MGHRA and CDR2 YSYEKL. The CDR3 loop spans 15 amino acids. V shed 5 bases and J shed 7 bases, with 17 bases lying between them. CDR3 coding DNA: TGCGCCAGCAGCTCCTTCAGAGGGGACACTGAAAAACTGTTTTTT. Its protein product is CASSSFRGDTEKLFF.

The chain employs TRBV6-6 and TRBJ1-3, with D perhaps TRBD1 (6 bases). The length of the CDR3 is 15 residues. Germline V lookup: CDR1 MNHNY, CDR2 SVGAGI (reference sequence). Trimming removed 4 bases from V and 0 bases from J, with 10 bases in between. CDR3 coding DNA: TGTGCCAGCAGTTCTAAGGGGGACTCTGGAAACACCATATATTTT. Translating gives CASSSKGDSGNTIYF.

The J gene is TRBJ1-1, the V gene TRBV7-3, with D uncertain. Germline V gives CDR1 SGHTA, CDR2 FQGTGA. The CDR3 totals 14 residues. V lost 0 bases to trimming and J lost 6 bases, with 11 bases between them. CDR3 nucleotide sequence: TGTGCCAGCAGCTTAACCCCCGGAGGATCTGAAGCTTTCTTT. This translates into CASSLTPGGSEAFF.

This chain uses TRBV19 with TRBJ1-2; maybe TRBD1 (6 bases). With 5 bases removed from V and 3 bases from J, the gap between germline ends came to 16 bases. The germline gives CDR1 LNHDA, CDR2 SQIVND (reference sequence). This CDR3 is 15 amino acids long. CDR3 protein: CASSPRTAGDYGYTF. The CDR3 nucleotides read TGTGCCAGTAGTCCTCGGACAGCGGGCGACTATGGCTACACCTTC.

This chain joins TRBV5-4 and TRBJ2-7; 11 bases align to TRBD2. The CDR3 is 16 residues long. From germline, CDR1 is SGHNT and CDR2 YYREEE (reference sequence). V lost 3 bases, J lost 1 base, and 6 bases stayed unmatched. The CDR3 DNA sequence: TGTGCCAGCAGCTCGGCGGTAGCGGGAGGGTCCTACGAGCAGTACTTC. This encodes CASSSAVAGGSYEQYF. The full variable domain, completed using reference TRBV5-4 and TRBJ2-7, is ETGVTQSPTHLIKTRGQQVTLRCSSQSGHNTVSWYQQALGQGPQFIFQYYREEENGRGNFPPRFSGLQFPNYSSELNVNALELDDSALYLCASSSAVAGGSYEQYFGPGTRLTVT.

The DNA for the CDR3 is TGTGCCAGCAGCGTGGGACTTGTCACAGATACGCAGTATTTT. Its translation: CASSVGLVTDTQYF. The rearrangement uses TRBV5-6 and TRBJ2-3; D perhaps matches TRBD2 (6 bases). This CDR3 comprises 14 residues. The V and J ends lost 4 bases and 2 bases respectively, with 11 bases between them. Germline lookup yields CDR1 SGHDT and CDR2 YYEEEE.

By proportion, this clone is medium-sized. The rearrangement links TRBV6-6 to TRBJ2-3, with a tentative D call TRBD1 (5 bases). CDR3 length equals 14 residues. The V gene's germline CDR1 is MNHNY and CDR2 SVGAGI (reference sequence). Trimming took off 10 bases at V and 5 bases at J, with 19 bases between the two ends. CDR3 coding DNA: TGTGCCACTCAAAGCTACATGCAGGGAGATACGCAGTATTTT. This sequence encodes CATQSYMQGDTQYF.

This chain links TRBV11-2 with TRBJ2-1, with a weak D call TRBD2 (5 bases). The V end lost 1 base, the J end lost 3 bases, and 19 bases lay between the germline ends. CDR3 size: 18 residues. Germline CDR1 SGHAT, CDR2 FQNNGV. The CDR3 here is CASSLARRVPLDYNEQFF. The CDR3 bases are TGTGCCAGCAGCTTAGCTAGGCGGGTTCCGCTAGACTACAATGAGCAGTTCTTC. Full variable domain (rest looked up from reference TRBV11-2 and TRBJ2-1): EAGVAQSPRYKIIEKRQSVAFWCNPISGHATLYWYQQILGQGPKLLIQFQNNGVVDDSQLPKDRFSAERLKGVDSTLKIQPAKLEDSAVYLCASSLARRVPLDYNEQFFGPGTRLTVL.

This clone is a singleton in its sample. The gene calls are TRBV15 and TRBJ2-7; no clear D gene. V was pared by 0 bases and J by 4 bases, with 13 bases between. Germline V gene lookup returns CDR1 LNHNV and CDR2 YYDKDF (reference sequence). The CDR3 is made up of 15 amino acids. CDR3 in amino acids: CATSRDRAEGYEQYF. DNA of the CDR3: TGTGCCACCAGCAGAGATCGGGCAGAAGGGTACGAGCAGTACTTC.

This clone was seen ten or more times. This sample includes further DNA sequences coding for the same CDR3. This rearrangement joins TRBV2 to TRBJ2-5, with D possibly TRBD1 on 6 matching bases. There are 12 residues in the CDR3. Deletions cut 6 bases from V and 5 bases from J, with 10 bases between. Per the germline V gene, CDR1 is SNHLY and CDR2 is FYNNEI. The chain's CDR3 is CASSGTGETQYF. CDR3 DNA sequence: TGTGCCAGCAGCGGAACAGGGGAGACCCAGTACTTC.

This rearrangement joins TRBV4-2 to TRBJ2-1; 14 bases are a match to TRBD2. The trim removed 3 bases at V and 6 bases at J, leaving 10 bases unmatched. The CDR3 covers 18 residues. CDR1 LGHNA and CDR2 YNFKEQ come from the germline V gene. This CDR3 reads CASSQSGTSGSLRNEQFF. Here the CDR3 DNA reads TGTGCCAGCAGCCAGAGCGGGACTAGCGGGAGTCTGCGCAATGAGCAGTTCTTC.

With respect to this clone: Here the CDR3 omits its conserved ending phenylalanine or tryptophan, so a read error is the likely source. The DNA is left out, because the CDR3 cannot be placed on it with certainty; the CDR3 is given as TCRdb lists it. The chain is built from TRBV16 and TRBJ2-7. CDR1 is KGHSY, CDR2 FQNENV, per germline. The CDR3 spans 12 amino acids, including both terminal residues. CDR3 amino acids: CASSHGTVPSPY.

The DNA for the CDR3 is TGTGCCAGCAGCTTCTCAGCGGGAGCCTCCTACAATGAGCAGTTCTTC. Its protein product is CASSFSAGASYNEQFF. The chain recombines TRBV11-2 with TRBJ2-1; 8 positions match TRBD2. There are 16 residues in the CDR3. The trim removed 3 bases at V and 0 bases at J, leaving 4 bases unmatched. The V gene's germline CDR1 is SGHAT and CDR2 FQNNGV.

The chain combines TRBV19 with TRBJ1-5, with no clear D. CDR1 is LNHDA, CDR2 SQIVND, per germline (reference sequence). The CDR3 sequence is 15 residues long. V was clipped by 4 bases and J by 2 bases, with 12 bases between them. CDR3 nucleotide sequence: TGTGCCAGTAGTACGGACCCGAGAGGCAATCAGCCCCAGCATTTT. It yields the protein CASSTDPRGNQPQHF. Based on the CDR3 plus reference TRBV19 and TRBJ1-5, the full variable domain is DGGITQSPKYLFRKEGQNVTLSCEQNLNHDAMYWYRQDPGQGLRLIYYSQIVNDFQKGDIAEGYSVSREKKESFPLTVTSAQKNPTAFYLCASSTDPRGNQPQHFGDGTRLSIL.